The next 30 T cell receptor beta chains were all read from a single sample in a study of shared clonotypes between healthy human individuals. Produced via immunoSEQ multiplex PCR; TCRdb's table is partial and in-frame only. The sample lists about 490,000 clones; 65% to 85% were seen once. The specimen sequenced was PBMCs. The origin of the receptors is a woman between 40 and 55 years old in good health. Some clones in this sample may be carry-over from other donors' samples.

The chain couples TRBV5-1 to TRBJ1-6, with 7 bases that match TRBD1. Trimming removed 1 base from V and 10 bases from J; junction bases left unmatched: 11. The CDR3 runs 16 residues. The germline V gene encodes CDR1 SGHRS and CDR2 YFSETQ. This CDR3 reads CASSLQGGTVASPLHF. The DNA for the CDR3 is TGCGCCAGCAGCTTGCAGGGTGGGACAGTCGCATCACCCCTCCACTTT. The variable domain in full, completed from reference TRBV5-1 and TRBJ1-6, reads KAGVTQTPRYLIKTRGQQVTLSCSPISGHRSVSWYQQTPGQGLQFLFEYFSETQRNKGNFPGRFSGRQFSNSRSEMNVSTLELGDSALYLCASSLQGGTVASPLHFGNGTRLTVT.

The genes are TRBV7-8 and TRBJ2-2, with a tentative D call TRBD2 (5 bases). V dropped 2 bases and J dropped 1 base, with 17 bases sitting between them. The CDR3 loop spans 18 amino acids. Germline V CDR1 and CDR2: SGHVS, FQNEAQ. CDR3 sequence reads: CASSLRFRLAGNTGELFF. Here the CDR3 DNA reads TGTGCCAGCAGCTTAAGGTTTCGGCTAGCTGGGAACACCGGGGAGCTGTTTTTT.

This clone was seen a single time. The chain employs TRBV18 and TRBJ1-2; 7 nucleotides align to TRBD1. V lost 3 bases, J lost 3 bases, and 10 bases stayed unmatched. The CDR3 length is 16 residues. Germline values: CDR1 KGHSH, CDR2 LQKENI. The DNA for the CDR3 is TGTGCCAGCTCACCCAGACAGGGTCAGTCGGACTATGGCTACACCTTC. It is translated as CASSPRQGQSDYGYTF. Combining the CDR3 with reference TRBV18 and TRBJ1-2 gives the whole variable domain NAGVMQNPRHLVRRRGQEARLRCSPMKGHSHVYWYRQLPEEGLKFMVYLQKENIIDESGMPKERFSAEFPKEGPSILRIQQVVRGDSAAYFCASSPRQGQSDYGYTFGSGTRLTVV.

With respect to this clone: This likely came from a read error, as a far larger clone is one base away. This specimen includes other DNA sequences encoding the same CDR3. The J gene is TRBJ2-2, the V gene TRBV18, with D uncertain. The CDR3 runs 14 residues. From germline, CDR1 is KGHSH and CDR2 LQKENI. The CDR3 DNA follows: TGTGCCAGCTCGCCACCGCCGAACACCGGGGAGCTGTTTTTT. Translated, it gives CASSPPPNTGELFF.

As concerns this clone: The likely explanation is a read error, given a far larger clone one base away. The rearrangement joins TRBV15 to TRBJ2-7; TRBD1 agrees at 7 bases. CDR3 length: 14 residues. V shed 3 bases and J 2 bases; nucleotides not matched to a gene: 4. CDR1 LNHNV and CDR2 YYDKDF come from the germline V gene (reference sequence). Here the CDR3 reads CATSSETGTYEQYF. Written as DNA, the CDR3 is TGTGCCACCAGCAGCGAGACAGGGACCTACGAGCAGTACTTC.

The rearrangement uses TRBV11-2 and TRBJ2-1; 7 bases fit TRBD1. The V gene end was trimmed by 5 bases and the J gene end by 8 bases; junction bases not matched to a gene: 12. The CDR3 runs 15 residues. Germline values: CDR1 SGHAT, CDR2 FQNNGV. The DNA of the CDR3 is TGTGCCAGCAGCCCGGGACAGCTGGGGCTGGATGAGCAGTTCTTC. Protein product: CASSPGQLGLDEQFF.

This clone occurred a few times. The chain employs TRBV2 and TRBJ2-3; TRBD1 matches 7 bases. J lost 1 base, V lost 5 bases, and 9 bases had no gene match. The length of the CDR3 is 16 residues. Germline lookup yields CDR1 SNHLY and CDR2 FYNNEI. DNA for the CDR3: TGTGCCAGCAGTCCCCAAGGACAGGTCGGCACAGATACGCAGTATTTT. Translation: CASSPQGQVGTDTQYF.

The V call is TRBV6-6, the J call TRBJ2-6; tentative D call: TRBD1 (5 bases). The CDR3 sequence is 15 residues long. Germline lookup yields CDR1 MNHNY and CDR2 SVGAGI (reference sequence). Trimming stripped 8 bases from V and 4 bases from J, with 15 bases between. This CDR3 reads CASSLPGSGANVLTF. The CDR3 DNA reads as TGTGCCAGCTCCCTCCCAGGGTCCGGGGCCAACGTCCTGACTTTC.

The chain carries TRBV19 and TRBJ1-2, with TRBD1 identical over 8 bases. V was clipped by 6 bases and J by 7 bases; unmatched bases: 7. The CDR3 contains 13 residues. Per germline, CDR1 LNHDA and CDR2 SQIVND (reference sequence). The CDR3 DNA reads TGTGCCAGTAGAAAGCAGGGGGCTTTTGGCTACACCTTC. Translating it yields CASRKQGAFGYTF.

The chain carries TRBV4-3 and TRBJ2-7; 10 bases align to TRBD2. The V gene end was trimmed by 0 bases and the J gene end by 11 bases; junction bases not matched to a gene: 10. The CDR3 is made up of 15 amino acids. Germline CDR1 is LGHNA and CDR2 is YSLEER. The CDR3 sequence: CASSQDRGGLAKKYF. The CDR3 DNA follows: TGCGCCAGCAGCCAAGATAGAGGGGGACTAGCGAAGAAGTACTTC.

The chain combines TRBV7-2 with TRBJ2-1, with 8 bases that match TRBD2. The trim removed 5 bases at V and 6 bases at J, leaving 9 bases unmatched. This CDR3 contains 15 residues. Germline V gene lookup returns CDR1 SGHTA and CDR2 FQGNSA. The CDR3 region is CASSPGTRVGNEQFF. The DNA of the CDR3 is TGTGCCAGCAGCCCCGGGACTAGGGTGGGCAATGAGCAGTTCTTC.

This chain joins TRBV14 and TRBJ2-3; D may match TRBD1 or TRBD2 (5 bases each). The CDR3 is 16 amino acids. V was shortened by 0 bases and J by 3 bases, with 13 bases between the two germline ends. Germline-derived CDR1 and CDR2 are SGHDN and FVKESK. The DNA of the CDR3 is TGTGCCAGCAGCCAAGAGCGTGGGGGAAGGACAGATACGCAGTATTTT. Amino acid sequence: CASSQERGGRTDTQYF.

The V and J genes are TRBV5-6 and TRBJ2-1, with a possible D match to TRBD2 (6 bases). V lost 7 bases, J lost 3 bases, and 14 bases lay in between. Germline assignment: CDR1 SGHDT and CDR2 YYEEEE. The CDR3 is made up of 14 amino acids. DNA for the CDR3: TGTGCCAGCCTCGAGGGAGCGGGCTACAATGAGCAGTTCTTC. Amino acid sequence: CASLEGAGYNEQFF.

The chain recombines TRBV4-1 with TRBJ2-1, with D maybe TRBD2 (6 bases). The germline V gene encodes CDR1 MGHRA and CDR2 YSYEKL. V shed 0 bases and J shed 2 bases, with 20 bases lying between them. The CDR3 runs 19 residues. CDR3 residues: CASSQDPSGTAGTYNEQFF. The CDR3 DNA sequence: TGCGCCAGCAGCCAAGACCCCTCCGGGACGGCGGGGACCTACAATGAGCAGTTCTTC.

Concerning this clone: Given a far larger clone just one base away, this is likely a sequencing read error. The chain uses TRBV4-3 and TRBJ2-3; 9 bases match TRBD1. CDR3 size: 16 residues. Germline V gene sequence: CDR1 LGHNA, CDR2 YSLEER. The CDR3 region has the DNA TGCGCCATCAGCCCGAACCCCGGGACAGGGTCAGATACGCAGTATTTT. It codes for CAISPNPGTGSDTQYF.

The CDR3 sequence is CASSALQGIGYGYTF. DNA for the CDR3: TGTGCCAGCAGCGCACTACAGGGGATTGGGTATGGCTACACCTTC. The chain combines TRBV5-6 with TRBJ1-2; 7 bases fit TRBD1. Trimming at V came to 4 bases and at J to 5 bases, leaving 11 bases not matched to a gene. Per the germline V gene, CDR1 is SGHDT and CDR2 is YYEEEE. CDR3 length equals 15 residues.

The chain links TRBV7-9 to TRBJ1-5; 7 bases map to TRBD1. The length of the CDR3 is 14 residues. Per germline, CDR1 SEHNR and CDR2 FQNEAQ (reference sequence). The V gene end was trimmed by 5 bases and the J gene end by 5 bases; junction bases not matched to a gene: 6. In DNA, the CDR3 is TGTGCCAGCAGCCCGACAGGGTATGATCAGCCCCAGCATTTT. Its translation is CASSPTGYDQPQHF.

This clone came up once. A far larger clone is just one base off, so this is likely a read error. The V call is TRBV27, the J call TRBJ2-5; TRBD1 matches 7 bases. The J call may be wrong; the DNA end is better matched by TRBJ2-7. The CDR3 is 15 amino acids. Germline CDR1 MNHEY, CDR2 SMNVEV (reference sequence). CDR3 residues: CASSLRPGQKYEQYF. CDR3 bases: TGTGCCAGCAGTCTACGCCCGGGACAGAAATACGAGCAGTACTTC.

V and J are TRBV9 and TRBJ1-2; possible D gene TRBD1, 6 bases. Trimming removed 3 bases from V and 8 bases from J, with 11 bases in between. The CDR3 covers 12 residues. CDR1 is SGDLS, CDR2 YYNGEE, per germline. The CDR3 sequence is CASSATGNGYTF. The CDR3 region has the DNA TGTGCCAGCAGCGCTACAGGGAACGGCTACACCTTC.

This chain joins TRBV11-3 and TRBJ2-1, with 9 bases fitting TRBD2. The CDR3 length is 17 residues. V lost 5 bases, J lost 2 bases, and 10 bases stayed unmatched. The germline V gene has CDR1 SGHNT and CDR2 YENEEA. The CDR3 region is CASSPSPGLAAYNEQFF. As DNA, the CDR3 is TGTGCCAGCAGCCCCTCACCGGGACTAGCAGCCTACAATGAGCAGTTCTTC.

Comments on this clone: A read error may explain this, as a much larger clone is one base away. The V call is TRBV19, the J call TRBJ2-7; 8 positions match TRBD2. The CDR3 length is 15 residues. Trimming removed 5 bases from V and 4 bases from J; junction bases left unmatched: 10. Germline CDR1 reads LNHDA; CDR2 reads SQIVND (reference sequence). CDR3 DNA sequence: TGTGCCAGTAGTCCCTGGACTAGCAGATTTTACGAGCAGTACTTC. It specifies CASSPWTSRFYEQYF. The full variable domain, rest sourced from reference TRBV19 and TRBJ2-7, is DGGITQSPKYLFRKEGQNVTLSCEQNLNHDAMYWYRQDPGQGLRLIYYSQIVNDFQKGDIAEGYSVSREKKESFPLTVTSAQKNPTAFYLCASSPWTSRFYEQYFGPGTRLTVT.

On this clone itself: A far larger clone is one base from this, pointing to a likely read error. Additional DNA sequences in this sample encode the identical CDR3. V is TRBV30 and J is TRBJ1-1; TRBD1 is a possible D gene (5 bases). This CDR3 has 15 amino acids. Looked up from germline, CDR1 is GTSNPN and CDR2 is SVGIG (reference sequence). V lost 3 bases and J lost 2, with 16 bases in between. The CDR3 nucleotides read TGTGCCTGGAGCCTACCTTTGGGACTTAACACTGAAGCTTTCTTT. It encodes CAWSLPLGLNTEAFF.

The rearrangement links TRBV5-1 to TRBJ1-1; 7 positions match TRBD1. The CDR3 loop spans 14 amino acids. Trimming took 4 bases from V and 5 from J; bases not matched to a gene: 8. The germline V gene encodes CDR1 SGHRS and CDR2 YFSETQ. The CDR3 bases are TGCGCCAGCAGCGGCCAAGGGGGCGCGACTGAAGCTTTCTTT. Amino acids: CASSGQGGATEAFF.

The rearrangement joins TRBV18 to TRBJ2-3, with D maybe TRBD1 (6 bases). The CDR3 is 12 residues long. The V gene lost 3 bases and the J gene lost 6 bases, with 7 bases spanning the gap. The V gene's germline CDR1 is KGHSH and CDR2 LQKENI. This CDR3 is CASSPQGDTQYF. As DNA, the CDR3 is TGTGCCAGCTCACCTCAGGGGGATACGCAGTATTTT.

Notes on this clone: One base separates it from a far larger clone, so it is likely a read error. The chain couples TRBV4-2 to TRBJ2-3; TRBD2 aligns across 9 bases. Germline V gene lookup returns CDR1 LGHNA and CDR2 YNFKEQ. The CDR3 has 17 residues. The CDR3 spells CASSPRAAGGGTDAQYF. CDR3 nucleotides: TGTGCCAGCAGCCCCCGAGCCGCGGGAGGGGGAACAGATGCGCAGTATTTT.

To note about this clone: A far larger clone is one nucleotide away, so this likely arose from a read error. Other DNA sequences within the sample encode an identical CDR3. The chain combines TRBV6-5 with TRBJ1-1; D ambiguous. From germline, CDR1 is MNHEY and CDR2 SVGAGI. V was cut by 0 bases and J by 1 base, with 12 bases left in between. The CDR3 spans 16 residues. The CDR3 DNA is TGTGCCAGCAGTTACTCTGGTGGGTACGCGAACACTGAAGCTTTCTTT. Translation: CASSYSGGYANTEAFF.

The gene calls are TRBV6-4 and TRBJ2-1, with D unresolved. V was pared by 2 bases and J by 3 bases, with 2 bases between. Germline loops: CDR1 MRHNA, CDR2 SNTAGT. This CDR3 spans 12 amino acids. The CDR3 sequence: CASSDNYNEQFF. Written as DNA, the CDR3 is TGTGCCAGCAGTGACAACTACAATGAGCAGTTCTTC.

This clone was detected only a few times. The same CDR3 arises from other DNA sequences in this sample as well. This chain links TRBV5-1 with TRBJ1-1, with 7 bases identical to TRBD1. V gave up 0 bases and J gave up 1 base; unmatched junction bases: 0. The CDR3 runs 14 residues. CDR1 and CDR2 (germline): SGHRS, YFSETQ. The chain's CDR3 is CASSLAGGNTEAFF. CDR3 sequence (DNA): TGCGCCAGCAGCTTGGCAGGGGGGAACACTGAAGCTTTCTTT.

In the case of this clone: A single base is all that separates this from a far larger clone, so a read error is likely. At the DNA level, this CDR3 is encoded by other sequences in the same sample as well. This sequence joins TRBV2 and TRBJ1-1; no clear D gene. The germline V gene encodes CDR1 SNHLY and CDR2 FYNNEI. The CDR3 extends over 13 amino acids. Here the CDR3 DNA reads TGTGCCAGCAGTGAACTACCGAACACCGAAGCTTTCTTT. As protein: CASSELPNTEAFF.

Comments on this clone: A far larger clone differs by one base, so this is likely a read error. The chain recombines TRBV7-9 with TRBJ1-3; D is undetermined. CDR1 and CDR2 from the germline V gene are SEHNR and FQNEAQ (reference sequence). The CDR3 is 14 amino acids. The CDR3 spells CASSLQRSGNAIYF. The CDR3 region has the DNA TGTGCCAGCAGCCTACAACGCTCTGGAAACGCCATATATTTT.